Given below is one T cell receptor beta chain in context. Libraries were prepared by immunoSEQ multiplex PCR; TCRdb keeps only in-frame clonotypes and omits some of them. The table shows approximately 70,000 clones, with 85% to 95% occurring only once. The sample is drawn from a study of OX40 agonist ivuxolimab in advanced cancers. Across the whole study: The dose of intravenous ivuxolimab that patients received every 2 weeks ranged from 0.01 to 10 mg/kg. Having had anti-PD-1, anti-PD-L1 or anti-CTLA-4 therapy before was allowed, and about 42% had some. A partial response was reached by three patients: one with hepatocellular carcinoma and two with cutaneous melanoma.

The CDR3 runs 18 residues. Losses at the gene ends were 7 bases for V and 0 bases for J; bases not matched to a gene: 12. Germline CDR1 MDHEN, CDR2 SYDVKM. The chain employs TRBV28 and TRBJ2-1; 10 positions agree with TRBD2. This specimen was CD4+ or CD8+ T cells sorted from blood, taken in a trial of the OX40 agonist ivuxolimab. The TCR originated in an adult with an advanced solid tumor such as melanoma, head and neck, liver or kidney cancer. CDR3 in amino acids: CASNLWLAGAGSYNEQFF. Here the CDR3 DNA reads TGTGCCAGCAACCTGTGGCTAGCGGGAGCAGGCTCCTACAATGAGCAGTTCTTC.